This is a list of T cell receptor beta chains from one sample in a study of control samples from healthy donors and cancer patients. Repertoires were generated with immunoSEQ multiplex PCR, while TCRdb's copy carries only in-frame clones and drops some. Seen here are approximately 140,000 clones, about nine tenths observed once, and the top ten hold roughly 8.4%. Material for sequencing was blood. These receptors were taken from a woman aged 25 to 45 in good health. Both conserved end residues are part of each CDR3. D genes are given only for firm matches. Only part of the rows carry a size: once, few, many, or a class if the clone is expanded.

J: TRBJ1-6
size: .
V: TRBV3-1/TRBV3-2
D: .
CDR3: CASSQPLGAGYSPLHF
DNA: TGTGCCAGCAGCCAACCCTTGGGGGCCGGTTATTCACCCCTCCACTTT

J: TRBJ2-1
size: .
V: TRBV27
D: .
CDR3: CASSLLTHNEQFF
DNA: TGTGCCAGCAGTTTATTGACCCACAATGAGCAGTTCTTC

J: TRBJ2-2
size: .
V: TRBV14
D: TRBD2
CDR3: CASSPGTSGRPGELFF
DNA: TGTGCCAGCAGCCCGGGGACTAGCGGGAGGCCCGGGGAGCTGTTTTTT

J: TRBJ1-1
size: .
V: TRBV9
D: .
CDR3: CASSVHGTNTEAFF
DNA: TGTGCCAGCAGCGTACACGGAACGAACACTGAAGCTTTCTTT

J: TRBJ2-7
size: .
V: TRBV7-2
D: .
CDR3: CASSLMGVGRSSYEQYF
DNA: TGTGCCAGCAGCTTAATGGGGGTAGGAAGGAGCTCCTACGAGCAGTACTTC

J: TRBJ2-4
size: .
V: TRBV5-3
D: .
CDR3: CARSLVRTKNIQYF
DNA: TGTGCCAGAAGCTTGGTGCGAACAAAAAACATTCAGTACTTC

J: TRBJ2-7
size: .
V: TRBV19
D: .
CDR3: CASSIRSLVDEQYF
DNA: TGTGCCAGTAGTATCCGTTCGCTAGTAGACGAGCAGTACTTC

J: TRBJ2-2
size: few
V: TRBV18
D: .
CDR3: CASSSNWANTGELFF
DNA: TGTGCCAGCTCAAGTAACTGGGCGAACACCGGGGAGCTGTTTTTT

J: TRBJ2-7
size: few
V: TRBV5-1
D: .
CDR3: CASSITSTYEQYF
DNA: TGCGCCAGCAGCATAACATCTACCTACGAGCAGTACTTC

J: TRBJ2-5
size: .
V: TRBV5-6
D: TRBD1
CDR3: CASSRTGGAGETQYF
DNA: TGTGCCAGCAGCCGGACAGGGGGCGCGGGGGAGACCCAGTACTTC

J: TRBJ1-5
size: .
V: TRBV3-1/TRBV3-2
D: TRBD1
CDR3: CASSQRQGGQPQHF
DNA: TGTGCCAGCAGCCAACGACAGGGAGGTCAGCCCCAGCATTTT

J: TRBJ2-1
size: .
V: TRBV6-5
D: TRBD2
CDR3: CTTARREYGNEQFF
DNA: TGTACCACCGCAAGGCGGGAGTACGGAAATGAGCAGTTCTTC

J: TRBJ2-7
size: few
V: TRBV7-2
D: TRBD2
CDR3: CASSLRVAGNAYEQYF
DNA: TGTGCCAGCAGCCTAAGGGTAGCGGGCAATGCCTACGAGCAGTACTTC

J: TRBJ2-3
size: .
V: TRBV15
D: .
CDR3: CATSRETGEGTDTQYF
DNA: TGTGCCACCAGCAGAGAGACGGGAGAGGGCACAGATACGCAGTATTTT

J: TRBJ2-3
size: .
V: TRBV19
D: .
CDR3: CASSIGSDRQSTDTQYF
DNA: TGTGCCAGTAGTATAGGATCGGACAGACAGAGCACAGATACGCAGTATTTT

J: TRBJ1-1
size: once
V: TRBV28
D: .
CDR3: CASSLFTEAFF
DNA: TGTGCCAGCAGTTTATTCACTGAAGCTTTCTTT

J: TRBJ2-3
size: .
V: TRBV16
D: TRBD2
CDR3: CASIEDLGGLAGGFTDTQYF
DNA: TGTGCCAGCATCGAAGATTTGGGAGGACTAGCGGGAGGTTTCACAGATACGCAGTATTTT